One and the same sample provided the 20 T cell receptor beta chains below, sequenced in a study of monozygotic twins with inflammatory bowel disease. Using the 5' RACE reads, TCRdb records one entry per CDR3 protein without DNA. In total, the table holds approximately 200,000 distinct CDR3 sequences. The sample consisted of blood. These receptors were collected from a human donor with ulcerative colitis or Crohn's disease, or a healthy co-twin of an affected twin (not recorded which).

The chain carries TRBV10-3 and TRBJ2-7; TCRdb reports TRBD1, a call that lacks DNA to check it against. In germline, CDR1 is ENHRY, CDR2 SYGVKD. This CDR3 has 14 residues. CDR3 sequence reads: CAISGSGQGGEQYF.

This rearrangement joins TRBV24-1 to TRBJ2-2; TCRdb's D call of TRBD1 is untestable without DNA. This CDR3 contains 16 residues. Per germline, CDR1 KGHDR and CDR2 SFDVKD. CDR3 residues: CATSDPRQGGTGELFF.

This chain connects TRBV4-2 to TRBJ2-1; the TRBD2 assignment by TCRdb is unverifiable without DNA. Germline CDR1 reads LGHNA; CDR2 reads YNFKEQ. CDR3 length equals 16 residues. CDR3 amino acids: CASSQERGTSGNEQFF.

The chain uses TRBV6-1 and TRBJ2-7; the D gene TCRdb calls, TRBD1, cannot be checked with no DNA. CDR3 length: 16 amino acids. The germline V gene encodes CDR1 MNHNS and CDR2 SASEGT. CDR3 amino acids: CASSPRTGFGGYEQYF.

The chain is built from TRBV3-1 and TRBJ1-4. Germline V gene data show CDR1 as LGHDT and CDR2 as YNNKEL (reference sequence). The length of the CDR3 is 14 residues. The CDR3 loop is CASSQGLFVEKLFF.

The chain couples TRBV5-4 to TRBJ2-3; TCRdb outputs TRBD1, but without DNA this stays unchecked. In germline, CDR1 is SGHNT, CDR2 YYREEE (reference sequence). CDR3 length equals 17 residues. This CDR3 is CASSLAGGGGREDTQYF.

The CDR3 here is CASNLSLGALSYEQYF. The genes are TRBV12-3 or TRBV12-4 and TRBJ2-7; with no DNA, the TCRdb D assignment of TRBD2 cannot be verified. This CDR3 region has 16 residues.

The chain employs TRBV5-1 and TRBJ1-5; the D call from TCRdb, TRBD1, cannot be confirmed without DNA. The V gene's germline CDR1 is SGHRS and CDR2 YFSETQ. The CDR3 is made up of 14 amino acids. The CDR3: CASSIGGENQPQHF.

The chain has TRBV7-2 and TRBJ1-2. This CDR3 comprises 16 residues. Germline CDR1 is SGHTA and CDR2 is FQGNSA. The CDR3 protein is CASSLSVGSVFYGYTF.

V usage is TRBV6-2 or TRBV6-3 and J usage is TRBJ2-6; no DNA is available, so the TRBD2 call from TCRdb remains unchecked. The CDR3 is made up of 19 amino acids. Germline V gene lookup returns CDR1 MNHEY and CDR2 SVGEGT. The chain's CDR3 is CASSPPDGMLGEGANVLTF.

V gene TRBV12-3 or TRBV12-4 combines with J gene TRBJ1-3; the D gene TCRdb calls, TRBD1, cannot be checked with no DNA. The CDR3 is 16 amino acids. CDR3 protein: CASSSRQELSGNTIYF.

This chain uses TRBV5-1 with TRBJ2-7. The germline gives CDR1 SGHRS, CDR2 YFSETQ. There are 12 residues in the CDR3. This chain's CDR3 is CASSLPTYEQYF.

The chain recombines TRBV5-4 with TRBJ2-1; the D gene TCRdb calls, TRBD2, cannot be checked with no DNA. Germline CDR1 SGHNT, CDR2 YYREEE (reference sequence). The CDR3 has 12 residues. Here the CDR3 reads CASSFTSGGEFF.

The genes are TRBV5-1 and TRBJ1-1. The CDR3 loop spans 14 amino acids. CDR1 and CDR2 (germline): SGHRS, YFSETQ. CDR3 loop: CASSLARANTEAFF.

The chain combines TRBV2 with TRBJ1-6; TCRdb's D gene call, TRBD1, goes unchecked for lack of DNA. From germline, CDR1 is SNHLY and CDR2 FYNNEI. The CDR3 loop spans 16 amino acids. The CDR3 loop is CASSEVKGQVNSPLHF. The full variable domain, in which reference TRBV2 and TRBJ1-6 provide the parts outside the CDR3, is EPEVTQTPSHQVTQMGQEVILRCVPISNHLYFYWYRQILGQKVEFLVSFYNNEISEKSEIFDDQFSVERPDGSNFTLKIRSTKLEDSAMYFCASSEVKGQVNSPLHFGNGTRLTVT.

This chain uses TRBV5-4 with TRBJ1-6; as DNA is missing, the TRBD1 call by TCRdb cannot be tested. The CDR3 extends over 12 amino acids. The germline CDR1 and CDR2 sequences are SGHNT and YYREEE (reference sequence). The CDR3 reads CASTGDNSPLHF.

The rearrangement uses TRBV6-5 and TRBJ1-5; TCRdb indicates TRBD1, and absent DNA this call remains unverified. Germline V gene lookup returns CDR1 MNHEY and CDR2 SVGAGI. This CDR3 spans 15 amino acids. The CDR3 loop is CASIIGVGANQPQHF.

The chain carries TRBV7-9 and TRBJ2-5; TCRdb indicates TRBD2, and absent DNA this call remains unverified. Looked up from germline, CDR1 is SEHNR and CDR2 is FQNEAQ (reference sequence). The CDR3 contains 16 residues. The CDR3 reads CASSLDGRGAQETQYF. The full variable domain, with the rest looked up from reference TRBV7-9 and TRBJ2-5, is DTGVSQNPRHKITKRGQNVTFRCDPISEHNRLYWYRQTLGQGPEFLTYFQNEAQLEKSRLLSDRFSAERPKGSFSTLEIQRTEQGDSAMYLCASSLDGRGAQETQYFGPGTRLLVL.

The rearrangement joins TRBV18 to TRBJ1-2. This CDR3 has 13 residues. Germline loops: CDR1 KGHSH, CDR2 LQKENI. The CDR3 loop is CASSPSSNYGYTF. The whole variable domain, remainder taken from reference TRBV18 and TRBJ1-2, is NAGVMQNPRHLVRRRGQEARLRCSPMKGHSHVYWYRQLPEEGLKFMVYLQKENIIDESGMPKERFSAEFPKEGPSILRIQQVVRGDSAAYFCASSPSSNYGYTFGSGTRLTVV.

The CDR3 here is CASSWGMTGGQGNTIYF. The chain recombines TRBV5-1 with TRBJ1-3; the TRBD1 assignment by TCRdb is unverifiable without DNA. The CDR3 extends over 17 amino acids. Germline-derived CDR1 and CDR2 are SGHRS and YFSETQ.